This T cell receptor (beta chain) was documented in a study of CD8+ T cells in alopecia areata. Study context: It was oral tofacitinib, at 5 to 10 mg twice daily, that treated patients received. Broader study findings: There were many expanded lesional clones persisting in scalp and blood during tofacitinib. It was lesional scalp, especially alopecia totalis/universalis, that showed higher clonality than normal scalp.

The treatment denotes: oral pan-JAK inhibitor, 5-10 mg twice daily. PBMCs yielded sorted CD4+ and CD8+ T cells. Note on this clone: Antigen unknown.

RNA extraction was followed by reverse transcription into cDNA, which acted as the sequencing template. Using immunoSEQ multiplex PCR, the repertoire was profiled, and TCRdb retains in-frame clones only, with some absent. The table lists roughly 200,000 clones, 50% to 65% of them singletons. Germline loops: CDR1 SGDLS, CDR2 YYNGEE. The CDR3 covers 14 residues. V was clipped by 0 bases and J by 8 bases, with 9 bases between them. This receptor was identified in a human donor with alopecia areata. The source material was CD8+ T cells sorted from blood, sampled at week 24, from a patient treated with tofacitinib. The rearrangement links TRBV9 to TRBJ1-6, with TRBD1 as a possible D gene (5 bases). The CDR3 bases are TGTGCCAGCAGCGTAGGAGGGGTGGATTCACCCCTCCACTTT. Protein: CASSVGGVDSPLHF.